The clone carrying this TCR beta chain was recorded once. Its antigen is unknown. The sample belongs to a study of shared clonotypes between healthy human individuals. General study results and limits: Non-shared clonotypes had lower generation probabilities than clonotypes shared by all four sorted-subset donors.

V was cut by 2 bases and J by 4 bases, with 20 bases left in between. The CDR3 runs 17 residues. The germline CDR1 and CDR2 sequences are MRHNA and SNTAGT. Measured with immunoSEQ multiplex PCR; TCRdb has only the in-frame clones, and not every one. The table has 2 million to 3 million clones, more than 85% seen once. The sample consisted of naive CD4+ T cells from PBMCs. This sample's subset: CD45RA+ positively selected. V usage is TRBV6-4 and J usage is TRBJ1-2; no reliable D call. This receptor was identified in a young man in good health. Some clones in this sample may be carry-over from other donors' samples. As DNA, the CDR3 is TGTGCCAGCAGTGACACGCCCGACCCGCTTGGGATCTATGGCTACACCTTC. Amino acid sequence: CASSDTPDPLGIYGYTF.